This T cell receptor (beta chain) comes out of a study of beta chain features in type 1 diabetes. Overall study results and limits: Shorter TCRB CDR3s, moderately but significantly so, marked every one of the four CD4+ subsets in Type 1 diabetes patients.

This clone turned up a few times. As yet, its antigen is unknown. Isolated RNA was reverse transcribed in full, so expressed TCRB transcripts were sequenced. The assay was immunoSEQ multiplex PCR, and TCRdb's table has in-frame clones only and misses some. The table records a few hundred thousand clones, around 10% of them present only once. Trimming removed 0 bases from V and 1 base from J; junction bases left unmatched: 5. Germline V gives CDR1 SNHLY, CDR2 FYNNEI. The CDR3 spans 16 residues. The sequence was collected from a man aged 25 to 40 with type 1 diabetes. The chain uses TRBV2 and TRBJ1-2; TRBD1 matches 7 bases. The sample taken for sequencing was central memory CD4+ T cells from blood. CDR3 bases: TGTGCCAGCAGTGAAGCTCGGAGACAGGGTAACTATGGCTACACCTTC. Translation gives CASSEARRQGNYGYTF.